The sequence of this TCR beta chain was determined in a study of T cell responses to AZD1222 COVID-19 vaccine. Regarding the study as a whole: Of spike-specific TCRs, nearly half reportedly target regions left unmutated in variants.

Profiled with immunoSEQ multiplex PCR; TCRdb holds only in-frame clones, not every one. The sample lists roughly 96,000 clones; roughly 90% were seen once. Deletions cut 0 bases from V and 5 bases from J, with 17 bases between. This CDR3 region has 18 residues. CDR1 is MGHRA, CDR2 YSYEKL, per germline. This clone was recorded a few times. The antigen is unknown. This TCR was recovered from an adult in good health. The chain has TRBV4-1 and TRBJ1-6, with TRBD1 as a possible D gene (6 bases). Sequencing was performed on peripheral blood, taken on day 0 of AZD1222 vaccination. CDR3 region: CASSQEDRGYSDNSPLHF. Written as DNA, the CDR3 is TGCGCCAGCAGCCAAGAGGACAGAGGCTATTCCGATAATTCACCCCTCCACTTT.